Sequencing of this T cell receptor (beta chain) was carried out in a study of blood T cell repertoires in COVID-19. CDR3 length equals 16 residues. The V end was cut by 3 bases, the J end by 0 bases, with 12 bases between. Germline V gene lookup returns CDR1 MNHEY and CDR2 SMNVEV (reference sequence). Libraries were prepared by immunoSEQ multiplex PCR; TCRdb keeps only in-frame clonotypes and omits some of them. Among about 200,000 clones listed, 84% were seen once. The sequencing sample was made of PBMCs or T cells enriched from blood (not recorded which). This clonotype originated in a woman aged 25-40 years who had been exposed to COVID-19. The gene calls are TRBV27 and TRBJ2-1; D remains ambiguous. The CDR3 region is CASSLESVGSYNEQFF. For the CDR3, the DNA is TGTGCCAGCAGTTTGGAAAGCGTTGGCTCCTACAATGAGCAGTTCTTC.